Below are 21 T cell receptor beta chains sequenced from a single sample in a study of blood T cell repertoires in COVID-19. TCRdb's table, derived via immunoSEQ multiplex PCR, lists solely in-frame clones and lacks some. The sample yields some 150,000 clones, approximately 87% seen once. The sequenced material came from PBMCs or T cells enriched from blood (not recorded which). These receptors were collected from a woman aged 25 to 39 with acute COVID-19.

The rearrangement uses TRBV7-2 and TRBJ2-7; 8 bases match TRBD2. Germline loops: CDR1 SGHTA, CDR2 FQGNSA. There are 16 residues in the CDR3. After removal of 3 bases from V and 3 bases from J, the junction contained 10 bases not matched to a gene. CDR3 DNA sequence: TGTGCCAGCAGCTTTTTACTAGCGGAATCTGTCTACGAGCAGTACTTC. Its translation: CASSFLLAESVYEQYF. Together with reference TRBV7-2 and TRBJ2-7, the CDR3 gives the full variable domain: GAGVSQSPSNKVTEKGKDVELRCDPISGHTALYWYRQSLGQGLEFLIYFQGNSAPDKSGLPSDRFSAERTGGSVSTLTIQRTQQEDSAVYLCASSFLLAESVYEQYFGPGTRLTVT.

This sequence joins TRBV7-3 and TRBJ2-1, with no clear D. The CDR3 consists of 14 residues. CDR1 is SGHTA and CDR2 is FQGTGA in the germline V gene. The ends were cut back, 5 bases at V and 2 bases at J, with 10 bases in the middle. CDR3 protein: CASSTTPAYNEQFF. The CDR3 DNA reads TGTGCCAGCAGCACAACGCCAGCCTACAATGAGCAGTTCTTC.

This clone showed up just once. The chain uses TRBV11-2 and TRBJ2-7; no definite D call. This CDR3 has 14 residues. Trimming cost V 1 base and J 1 base, with 8 bases left between them. Germline CDR1 is SGHAT and CDR2 is FQNNGV. CDR3 nucleotides: TGTGCCAGCAGCTTAGGTACACAATCCTACGAGCAGTACTTC. It translates to CASSLGTQSYEQYF.

The chain couples TRBV6-6 to TRBJ2-7, with 7 bases that match TRBD2. The CDR3 contains 14 residues. Germline assignment: CDR1 MNHNY and CDR2 SVGAGI (reference sequence). The ends lost 4 bases at V and 6 bases at J; junction bases unmatched: 9. CDR3 DNA: TGTGCCAGCAGTTTACGGGAGGAGTGGGGCGAGCAGTACTTC. This translates into CASSLREEWGEQYF.

The J gene is TRBJ1-4, the V gene TRBV6-1, with a possible D match to TRBD1 (6 bases). The CDR3 loop spans 16 amino acids. Trimming pared 4 bases from V and 8 bases from J, leaving 20 bases between. Germline V CDR1 and CDR2: MNHNS, SASEGT. The CDR3 DNA reads as TGTGCCAGCAGTGGCTCCGGGACATCAAGACGAGAAAAACTGTTTTTT. It yields the protein CASSGSGTSRREKLFF.

The rearrangement links TRBV18 to TRBJ1-6; TRBD1 matches at 8 bases. Trimming removed 6 bases from V and 10 bases from J; junction bases left unmatched: 17. Germline V gene lookup returns CDR1 KGHSH and CDR2 LQKENI. This CDR3 has 17 residues. The CDR3 is CASSTPGTGILGSPLHF. The DNA of the CDR3 is TGTGCCAGCTCGACCCCAGGGACAGGCATCTTAGGGTCACCCCTCCACTTT.

The V call is TRBV12-3 or TRBV12-4, the J call TRBJ1-2; maybe TRBD1 (5 bases). Trimming took off 6 bases at V and 2 bases at J, with 10 bases between the two ends. This CDR3 spans 13 amino acids. CDR3 loop: CASRRDRNYGYTF. CDR3 DNA: TGTGCCAGCAGGCGGGACCGGAACTATGGCTACACCTTC.

The J gene is TRBJ1-1, the V gene TRBV29-1, with a weak D call TRBD1 (5 bases). Germline assignment: CDR1 SQVTM and CDR2 ANQGSEA. V lost 4 bases and J 4 bases, leaving 16 bases between the germline ends. The CDR3 is 14 amino acids. The CDR3 sequence: CSVVLSGRVTEAFF. The CDR3 DNA follows: TGCAGCGTTGTCCTATCAGGCAGGGTCACTGAAGCTTTCTTT.

This clone was detected once. The J gene is TRBJ1-3, the V gene TRBV10-2, with TRBD1 identical over 7 bases. The CDR3 spans 15 residues. Germline values: CDR1 WSHSY, CDR2 SAAADI. V lost 3 bases and J lost 3; bases outside the gene matches: 5. CDR3 coding DNA: TGCGCCAGCAGTGACCTGACAGGGTTTGGAAACACCATATATTTT. This codes for CASSDLTGFGNTIYF.

The chain joins TRBV27 to TRBJ2-1, with 8 bases identical to TRBD1. The V segment lost 3 bases and the J segment 8 bases; nucleotides outside the gene matches: 3. CDR1 is MNHEY and CDR2 is SMNVEV in the germline V gene (reference sequence). The CDR3 has 13 amino acids. The CDR3 reads CASSFGTGYEQFF. In DNA form, the CDR3 reads TGTGCCAGCAGTTTCGGGACAGGCTATGAGCAGTTCTTC.

The V and J genes are TRBV28 and TRBJ2-7, with D possibly matching TRBD1 (6 bases). The ends were cut back, 10 bases at V and 4 bases at J, with 23 bases in the middle. This CDR3 spans 15 amino acids. The germline gives CDR1 MDHEN, CDR2 SYDVKM. The CDR3, as DNA: TGTGCCACCGCCAACGTACAGGGTGGAAAGTACGAGCAGTACTTC. Translated, it gives CATANVQGGKYEQYF.

V usage is TRBV18 and J usage is TRBJ2-1; D might be TRBD2 (5 bases). The CDR3 runs 15 residues. Germline loops: CDR1 KGHSH, CDR2 LQKENI. Trimming removed 3 bases from V and 8 bases from J, with 17 bases in between. CDR3 amino acids: CASSPDSGSVDEQFF. The CDR3 DNA reads TGTGCCAGCTCACCTGACTCGGGGTCAGTCGATGAGCAGTTCTTC.

The chain joins TRBV19 to TRBJ2-1; 12 bases align to TRBD2. The CDR3 has 14 amino acids. Germline-derived CDR1 and CDR2 are LNHDA and SQIVND (reference sequence). With 7 bases clipped from V and 7 bases from J, the junction kept 5 bases outside the gene matches. The CDR3 DNA reads as TGTGCCAGTACACTAGCGGGAGGCCCGAATGAGCAGTTCTTC. Its protein is CASTLAGGPNEQFF.

The chain joins TRBV7-9 to TRBJ2-1; the D gene is possibly TRBD2 (7 bases). The CDR3 contains 14 residues. V lost 8 bases to trimming and J lost 8 bases, with 19 bases between them. Looked up from germline, CDR1 is SEHNR and CDR2 is FQNEAQ (reference sequence). CDR3 protein: CASVLGLEGDEQFF. CDR3 DNA sequence: TGTGCCAGCGTTCTAGGACTAGAGGGGGATGAGCAGTTCTTC.

The chain has TRBV9 and TRBJ2-2; D might be TRBD2 (6 bases). The CDR3 has 18 residues. V lost 0 bases and J 4 bases, leaving 19 bases between the germline ends. CDR1 and CDR2 from the germline V gene are SGDLS and YYNGEE. The CDR3 spells CASSVGEFAGSGTGELFF. The DNA for the CDR3 is TGTGCCAGCAGCGTAGGGGAGTTTGCGGGGTCGGGCACCGGGGAGCTGTTTTTT.

The table lists this clone with a few counts. The chain carries TRBV9 and TRBJ2-3, with TRBD1 matching 7 bases. There are 13 residues in the CDR3. CDR1 and CDR2 from the germline V gene are SGDLS and YYNGEE. The V segment lost 3 bases and the J segment 9 bases; nucleotides outside the gene matches: 7. DNA for the CDR3: TGTGCCAGCAGCGCCCGAACAGGGGACACGCAGTATTTT. As protein: CASSARTGDTQYF.

The chain is built from TRBV20-1 and TRBJ1-2; D might be TRBD1 (5 bases). The CDR3 extends over 11 amino acids. Germline V gene data show CDR1 as DFQATT and CDR2 as SNEGSKA (reference sequence). V was pared by 0 bases and J by 7 bases, with 6 bases between. CDR3 coding DNA: TGCAGTGCTAGAGATACAGGTGGCTACACCTTC. Residues: CSARDTGGYTF.

This clone was recorded a few times. Mismatch with germline at one junction end may stem from a read error. For the CDR3, the DNA is TGTGCCAGCTCGCCACGGGCCTCTGGAAACACCATATATTTT. Protein: CASSPRASGNTIYF. V gene TRBV18 combines with J gene TRBJ1-3; D ambiguous. Germline V lookup: CDR1 KGHSH, CDR2 LQKENI. CDR3 length equals 14 residues.

This chain uses TRBV4-1 with TRBJ2-1; 10 bases match TRBD2. The CDR3 sequence is 14 residues long. Germline V CDR1 and CDR2: MGHRA, YSYEKL. Trimming removed 4 bases from V and 3 bases from J; junction bases left unmatched: 0. CDR3 sequence (DNA): TGCGCCAGCAGCCCTAGCGGGGGCTACAATGAGCAGTTCTTC. The encoded protein is CASSPSGGYNEQFF.

The CDR3 region is CSAPGQGVGYTF. CDR3 sequence (DNA): TGCAGCGCCCCGGGACAGGGAGTCGGCTACACCTTC. The chain links TRBV29-1 to TRBJ1-2; TRBD1 aligns across 9 bases. J gave up 8 bases and V 7 bases, and 8 bases lay outside the gene matches. The length of the CDR3 is 12 residues. Germline loops: CDR1 SQVTM, CDR2 ANQGSEA.

The chain joins TRBV4-3 to TRBJ2-2; the D gene is possibly TRBD2 (6 bases). Trimming took 1 base from V and 7 from J, leaving 22 bases between them. From germline, CDR1 is LGHNA and CDR2 YSLEER. This CDR3 comprises 18 residues. The CDR3 coding sequence is TGCGCCAGCAGCCAAGCCCCAGCGGGTTCGGGTTTTATCGGGGAGCTGTTTTTT. It is translated as CASSQAPAGSGFIGELFF.